The text below deals with one T cell receptor (beta chain). The target antigen is unknown. The data are from a study of cytomegalovirus exposure and HLA in healthy donors. General study points: In vitro testing confirmed a few CMV-associated chains as specific for CMV antigens. Investigators reported 150 to 200 TCR beta chains as tied to cytomegalovirus. One variant, a missense change in DCLRE1C, was linked in a later analysis to TCR beta V- and J-gene trimming.

Amplification used 60 Vbeta primers and 13 Jbeta primers. Data came from immunoSEQ multiplex PCR; TCRdb stores just in-frame clones and leaves some out. This sample yields 170,000 or so clones, of which about four fifths are seen a single time; 1% belongs to the top ten. Sequencing input: PBMCs. The source of this sequence is a woman aged 45 to 65 in good health and CMV-seropositive.

In DNA form, the CDR3 reads TGTGCCAGCAGTGACCCGGGACAGTCAGATACGCAGTATTTT. Protein: CASSDPGQSDTQYF. The rearrangement links TRBV6-4 to TRBJ2-3; 7 bases fit TRBD1. This CDR3 region has 14 residues. CDR1 is MRHNA and CDR2 is SNTAGT in the germline V gene. The V segment lost 2 bases and the J segment 4 bases; nucleotides outside the gene matches: 3.